This paragraph reports one T cell receptor (beta chain). TCRdb's table, derived via immunoSEQ multiplex PCR, lists solely in-frame clones and lacks some. Counted here are some 180,000 clones, more than 80% occurring once; the ten biggest clones make up less than 9%. The CDR3 has 13 amino acids. CDR1 and CDR2 (germline): KGHSH, LQKENI. Trimming left V 6 bases short and J 1 base short, with 9 bases between. The data stem from a study of blood T cell repertoires in COVID-19. Study background: From T cells, B-cell-depleted T cells, or PBMCs came the material, which was cDNA or gDNA.

The sequenced sample consisted of peripheral blood. The chain uses TRBV18 and TRBJ1-2; no reliable D call. This receptor was obtained from a woman aged 55-75 years with acute or convalescent COVID-19. The CDR3 reads CASSSNSNYGYTF. The CDR3 nucleotides are TGTGCCAGCTCTTCTAACAGTAACTATGGCTACACCTTC.